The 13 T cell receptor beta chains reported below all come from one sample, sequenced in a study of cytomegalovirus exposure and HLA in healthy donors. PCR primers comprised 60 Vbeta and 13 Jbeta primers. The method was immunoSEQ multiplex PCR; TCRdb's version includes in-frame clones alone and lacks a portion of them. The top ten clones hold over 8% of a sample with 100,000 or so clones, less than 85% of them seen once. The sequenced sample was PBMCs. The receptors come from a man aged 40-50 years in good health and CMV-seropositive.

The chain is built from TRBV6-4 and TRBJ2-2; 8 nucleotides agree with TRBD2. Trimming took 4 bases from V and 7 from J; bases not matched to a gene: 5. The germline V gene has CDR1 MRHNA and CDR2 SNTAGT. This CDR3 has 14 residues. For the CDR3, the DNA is TGTGCCAGCAGTGTAGAGCGGGGGAGCGGGGAGCTGTTTTTT. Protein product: CASSVERGSGELFF.

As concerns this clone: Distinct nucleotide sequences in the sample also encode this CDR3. DNA of the CDR3: TGTGCCTGGAGTGTTTCCGGGGGGCGATATAGCAATCAGCCCCAGCATTTT. This translates into CAWSVSGGRYSNQPQHF. This chain connects TRBV30 to TRBJ1-5; D possibly corresponds to TRBD1 (6 bases). Trimming took 0 bases from V and 0 from J, leaving 15 bases between them. CDR1 GTSNPN and CDR2 SVGIG come from the germline V gene (reference sequence). The CDR3 spans 17 residues.

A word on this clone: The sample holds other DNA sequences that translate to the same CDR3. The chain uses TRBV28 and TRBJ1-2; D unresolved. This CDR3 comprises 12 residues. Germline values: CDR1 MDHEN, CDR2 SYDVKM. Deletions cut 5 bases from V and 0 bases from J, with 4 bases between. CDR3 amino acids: CASSLSNYGYTF. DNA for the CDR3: TGTGCCAGCAGTCTTTCTAACTATGGCTACACCTTC.

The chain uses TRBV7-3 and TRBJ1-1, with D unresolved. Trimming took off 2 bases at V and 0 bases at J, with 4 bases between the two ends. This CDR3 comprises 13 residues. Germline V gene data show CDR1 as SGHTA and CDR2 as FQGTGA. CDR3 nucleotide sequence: TGTGCCAGCAGCTTACTAGTGAACACTGAAGCTTTCTTT. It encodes CASSLLVNTEAFF.

CDR3 residues: CASSVGGNIYEQYF. The CDR3 DNA sequence: TGTGCCAGCAGCGTAGGAGGGAACATATACGAGCAGTACTTC. The chain couples TRBV9 to TRBJ2-7; D might be TRBD2 (5 bases). V was pared by 0 bases and J by 4 bases, with 11 bases between. The CDR3 consists of 14 residues. Looked up from germline, CDR1 is SGDLS and CDR2 is YYNGEE.

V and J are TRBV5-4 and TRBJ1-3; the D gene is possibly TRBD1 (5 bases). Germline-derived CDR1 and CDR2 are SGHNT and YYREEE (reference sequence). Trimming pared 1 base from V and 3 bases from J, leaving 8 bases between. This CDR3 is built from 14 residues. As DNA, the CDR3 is TGTGCCAGCAGCTTGAGGCAGGGTGGAAACACCATATATTTT. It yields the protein CASSLRQGGNTIYF.

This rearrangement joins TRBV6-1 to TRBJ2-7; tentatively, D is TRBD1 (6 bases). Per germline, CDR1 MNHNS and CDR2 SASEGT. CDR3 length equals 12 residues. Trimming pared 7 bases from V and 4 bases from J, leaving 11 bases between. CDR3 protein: CASINREYEQYF. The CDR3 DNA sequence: TGTGCCAGCATTAACAGGGAGTACGAGCAGTACTTC.

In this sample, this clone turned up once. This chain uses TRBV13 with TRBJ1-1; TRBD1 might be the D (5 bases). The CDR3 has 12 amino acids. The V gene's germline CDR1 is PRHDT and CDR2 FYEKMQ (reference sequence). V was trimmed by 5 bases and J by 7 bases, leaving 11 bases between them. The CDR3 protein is CASSEQGGEAFF. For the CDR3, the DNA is TGTGCCAGCAGCGAGCAGGGTGGTGAAGCTTTCTTT.

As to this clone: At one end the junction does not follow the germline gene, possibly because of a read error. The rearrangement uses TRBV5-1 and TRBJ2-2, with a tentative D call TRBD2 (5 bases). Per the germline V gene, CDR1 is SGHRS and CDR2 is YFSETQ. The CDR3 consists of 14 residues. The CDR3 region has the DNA TGCGCCAGGAGCTTGGCTAGCTATACCGGGGAGCTGTTTTTT. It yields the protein CARSLASYTGELFF.

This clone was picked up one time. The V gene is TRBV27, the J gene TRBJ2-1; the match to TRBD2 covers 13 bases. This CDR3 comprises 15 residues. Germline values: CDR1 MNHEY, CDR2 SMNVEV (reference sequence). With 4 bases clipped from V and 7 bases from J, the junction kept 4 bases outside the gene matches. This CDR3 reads CASSSPTSGRNEQFF. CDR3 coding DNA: TGTGCCAGCAGTTCCCCGACTAGCGGGAGGAATGAGCAGTTCTTC.

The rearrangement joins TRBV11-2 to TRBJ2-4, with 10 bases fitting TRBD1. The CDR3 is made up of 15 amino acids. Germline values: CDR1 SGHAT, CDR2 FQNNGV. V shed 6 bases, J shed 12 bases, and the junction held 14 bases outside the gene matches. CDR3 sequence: CASSSGRDRGNPQYF. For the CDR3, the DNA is TGTGCCAGCAGTTCCGGAAGGGACAGGGGAAATCCTCAGTACTTC.

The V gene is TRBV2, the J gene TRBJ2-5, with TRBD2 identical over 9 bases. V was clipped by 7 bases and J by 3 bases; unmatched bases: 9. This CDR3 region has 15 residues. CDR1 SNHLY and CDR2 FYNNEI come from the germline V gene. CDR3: CASKGLRGGEETQYF. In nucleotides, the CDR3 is TGTGCCAGCAAAGGTTTGCGGGGGGGGGAAGAGACCCAGTACTTC.

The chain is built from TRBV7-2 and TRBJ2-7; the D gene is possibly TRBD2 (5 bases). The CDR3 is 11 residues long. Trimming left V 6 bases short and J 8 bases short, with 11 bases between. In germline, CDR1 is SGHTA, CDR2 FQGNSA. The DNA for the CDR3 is TGTGCCAGCAGTCCCGGGATACAGCAGTACTTC. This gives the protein CASSPGIQQYF.